Sequencing of this T cell receptor (beta chain) was carried out in a study of regulatory T cells in long-lasting Graves disease. Study outcomes and limitations: Patients with persistent disease showed a bias toward TRBV28, TRBJ1-2 and TRBJ2-5.

Stated time point: newly diagnosed GD, antithyroid drugs for less than 3 months. With RNA extracted from PBMCs as input, the TCR library was made. As for this clonotype: Its target is unknown.

The CDR3 sequence is 15 residues long. V lost 1 base and J lost 14; bases outside the gene matches: 11. Relying on iRepertoire HTBI primers and Arm-PCR of CDR3 regions, the team built TCR beta libraries. MiXCR was run by TCRdb on the multiplex PCR reads, yielding one entry per CDR3 protein. The sample includes around 400,000 distinct CDR3 sequences, 15% to 18% of them seen just once. This chain connects TRBV12-3 or TRBV12-4 to TRBJ2-5; 12 nucleotides line up with TRBD2. Material: peripheral blood mononuclear cells (PBMCs), obtained at new diagnosis, from a patient treated with antithyroid drugs. The receptor's source is a female donor with Graves disease. This chain's CDR3 is CASSLGLAGASRCYF. The CDR3 nucleotides read TGTGCCAGCAGTTTAGGACTAGCGGGGGCCTCACGGTGCTACTTC.